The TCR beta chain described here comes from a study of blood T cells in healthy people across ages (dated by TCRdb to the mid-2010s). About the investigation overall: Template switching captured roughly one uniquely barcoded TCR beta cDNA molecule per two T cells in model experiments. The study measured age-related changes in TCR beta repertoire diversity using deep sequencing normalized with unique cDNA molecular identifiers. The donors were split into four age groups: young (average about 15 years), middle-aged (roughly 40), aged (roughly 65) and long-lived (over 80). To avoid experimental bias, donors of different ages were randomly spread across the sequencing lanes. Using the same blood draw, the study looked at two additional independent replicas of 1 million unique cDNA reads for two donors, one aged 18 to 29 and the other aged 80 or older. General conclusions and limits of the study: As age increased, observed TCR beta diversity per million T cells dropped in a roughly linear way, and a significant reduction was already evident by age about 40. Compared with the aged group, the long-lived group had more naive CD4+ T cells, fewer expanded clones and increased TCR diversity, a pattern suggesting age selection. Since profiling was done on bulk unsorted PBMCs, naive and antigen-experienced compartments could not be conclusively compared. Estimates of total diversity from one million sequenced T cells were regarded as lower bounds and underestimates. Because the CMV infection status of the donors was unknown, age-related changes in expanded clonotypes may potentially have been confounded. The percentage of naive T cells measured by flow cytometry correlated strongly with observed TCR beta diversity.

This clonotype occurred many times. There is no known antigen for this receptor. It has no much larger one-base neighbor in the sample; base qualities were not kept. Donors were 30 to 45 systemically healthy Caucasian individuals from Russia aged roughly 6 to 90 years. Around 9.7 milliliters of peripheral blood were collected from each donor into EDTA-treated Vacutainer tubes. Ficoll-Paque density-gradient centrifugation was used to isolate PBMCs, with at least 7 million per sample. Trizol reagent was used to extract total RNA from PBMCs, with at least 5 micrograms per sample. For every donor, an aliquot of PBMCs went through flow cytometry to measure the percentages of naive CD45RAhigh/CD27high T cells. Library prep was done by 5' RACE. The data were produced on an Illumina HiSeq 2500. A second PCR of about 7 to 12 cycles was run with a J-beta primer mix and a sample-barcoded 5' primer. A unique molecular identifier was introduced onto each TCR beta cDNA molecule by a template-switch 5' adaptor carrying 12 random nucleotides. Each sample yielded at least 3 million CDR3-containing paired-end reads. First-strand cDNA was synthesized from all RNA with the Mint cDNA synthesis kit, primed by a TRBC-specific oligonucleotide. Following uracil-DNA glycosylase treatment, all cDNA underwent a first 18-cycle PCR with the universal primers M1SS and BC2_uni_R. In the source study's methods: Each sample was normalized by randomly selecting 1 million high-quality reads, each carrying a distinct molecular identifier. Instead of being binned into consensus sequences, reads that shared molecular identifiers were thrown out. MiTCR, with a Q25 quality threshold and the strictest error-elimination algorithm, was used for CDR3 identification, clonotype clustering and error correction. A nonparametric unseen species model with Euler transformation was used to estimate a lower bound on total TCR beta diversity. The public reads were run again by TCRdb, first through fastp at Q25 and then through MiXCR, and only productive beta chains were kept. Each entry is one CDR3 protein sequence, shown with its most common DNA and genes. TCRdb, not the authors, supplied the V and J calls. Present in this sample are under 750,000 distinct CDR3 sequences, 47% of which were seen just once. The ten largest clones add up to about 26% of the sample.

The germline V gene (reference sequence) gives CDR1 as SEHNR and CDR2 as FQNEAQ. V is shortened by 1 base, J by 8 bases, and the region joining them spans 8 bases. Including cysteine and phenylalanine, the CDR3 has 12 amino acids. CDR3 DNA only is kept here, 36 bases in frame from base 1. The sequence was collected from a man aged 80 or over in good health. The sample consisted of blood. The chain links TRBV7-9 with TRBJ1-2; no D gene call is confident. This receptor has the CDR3 CASSLGVNGYTF. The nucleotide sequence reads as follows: TGTGCCAGCAGCTTAGGAGTGAACGGCTACACCTTC.